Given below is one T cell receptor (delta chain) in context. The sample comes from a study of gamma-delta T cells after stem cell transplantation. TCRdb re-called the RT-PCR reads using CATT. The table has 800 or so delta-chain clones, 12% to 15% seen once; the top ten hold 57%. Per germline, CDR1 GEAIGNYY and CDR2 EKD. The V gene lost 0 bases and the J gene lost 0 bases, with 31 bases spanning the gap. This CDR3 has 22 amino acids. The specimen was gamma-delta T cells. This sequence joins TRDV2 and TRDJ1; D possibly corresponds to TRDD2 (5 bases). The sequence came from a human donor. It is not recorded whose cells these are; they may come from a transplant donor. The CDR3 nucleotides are TGTGCCTGTGACACCGTCCGTCAAACGAAAGCTTCCGAGTTGAGGAACACCGATAAACTCATCTTT. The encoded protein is CACDTVRQTKASELRNTDKLIF.